A single T cell receptor beta chain is shown here with its context. These data originate in a study of blood T cell repertoires in COVID-19. Study at large: Donors in the United States, Italy and Spain gave samples during acute or convalescent COVID-19. PBMCs, B-cell-depleted T cells, or T cells provided the cDNA or gDNA that made up the material.

In germline, CDR1 is SGHKS, CDR2 YYEKEE (reference sequence). V gave up 0 bases and J gave up 3 bases; unmatched junction bases: 4. The CDR3 spans 16 residues. In the source study's methods: Amplified reference gene primers provided the basis for estimating nucleated cell counts. The protocol was immunoSEQ multiplex PCR, while the TCRdb copy is restricted to in-frame clones and leaves out a portion. That table furnishes V, J and clone size, whereas the DNA furnished D and trimming. The repertoire consists of under 200,000 clones, with roughly 91% occurring once and the leading ten covering approximately 2.1%.

This clonotype originated in a man aged 50-59 years who had recovered from COVID-19. The J gene is TRBJ1-5, the V gene TRBV5-5; 9 positions match TRBD1. The specimen was peripheral blood. The CDR3 DNA reads as TGTGCCAGCAGCTTGGCCGGGACAGGGTACAATCAGCCCCAGCATTTT. Amino acid sequence: CASSLAGTGYNQPQHF.